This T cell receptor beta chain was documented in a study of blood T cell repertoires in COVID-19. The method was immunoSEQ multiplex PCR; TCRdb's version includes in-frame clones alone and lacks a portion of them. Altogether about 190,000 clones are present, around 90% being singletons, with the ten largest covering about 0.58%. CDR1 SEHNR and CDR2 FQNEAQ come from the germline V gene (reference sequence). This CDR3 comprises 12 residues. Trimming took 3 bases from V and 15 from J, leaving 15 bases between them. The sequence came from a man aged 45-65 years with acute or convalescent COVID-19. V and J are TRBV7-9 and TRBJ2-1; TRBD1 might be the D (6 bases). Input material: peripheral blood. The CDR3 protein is CASSFGQSRAFF. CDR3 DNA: TGTGCCAGCAGCTTCGGACAGAGTAGGGCGTTCTTC.